This is a list of T cell receptor beta chains from one sample in a study of a mutant IDH1 vaccine in newly diagnosed glioma. Sequencing was performed with immunoSEQ multiplex PCR; in TCRdb, only in-frame clones are kept and a portion is missing. The sample has about 88,000 clones; over 75% are singletons. The sequences come from PBMCs, collected from a glioma patient treated with radiotherapy, temozolomide or both. Receptors originate from a man in his forties with glioma. Some clones in this sample may be carry-over from other donors' samples. Each CDR3 is given with its conserved first and last residue. The D gene is left open where the match is weak. Rows give clone size only sometimes, using once, few, many, or a class for an expanded clone.

V gene	clone size	D gene	J gene	CDR3 protein	CDR3 DNA
TRBV7-9	NA	NA	TRBJ1-4	CASSPAGQNEKLFF	TGTGCCAGCAGCCCTGCTGGGCAAAATGAAAAACTGTTTTTT
TRBV7-9	few	NA	TRBJ1-2	CASSPMRGYYGYTF	TGTGCCAGCAGCCCCATGCGGGGCTACTATGGCTACACCTTC
TRBV29-1	NA	NA	TRBJ1-1	CSAWEGSGSWVNTEAFF	TGCAGCGCTTGGGAAGGATCAGGGAGTTGGGTGAACACTGAAGCTTTCTTT
TRBV9	NA	NA	TRBJ1-4	CASSVDSRGTNEKLFF	TGTGCCAGCAGCGTGGATTCTCGGGGAACTAATGAAAAACTGTTTTTT
TRBV5-1	NA	TRBD2	TRBJ2-5	CASSLGGLAGGYQETQYF	TGCGCCAGCAGCTTGGGAGGACTAGCGGGGGGGTACCAAGAGACCCAGTACTTC
TRBV2	NA	NA	TRBJ1-2	CASSETGLYGYTF	TGTGCCAGCAGTGAGACAGGCCTGTATGGCTACACCTTC
TRBV29-1	NA	TRBD2	TRBJ2-3	CSVESLRGGPGDTQYF	TGCAGCGTTGAAAGTTTGCGGGGGGGCCCTGGAGATACGCAGTATTTT
TRBV2	NA	NA	TRBJ2-5	CASTAPRGSQYF	TGTGCCAGCACAGCTCCAAGAGGGTCCCAGTACTTC
TRBV19	NA	TRBD1	TRBJ2-3	CASRDRGRKDTQYF	TGTGCCAGTCGCGACAGGGGGCGTAAAGATACGCAGTATTTT
TRBV5-1	once	TRBD1	TRBJ1-2	CASSQSGTGIYGYTF	TGCGCCAGCAGCCAATCCGGGACAGGGATATATGGCTACACCTTC